The 16 T cell receptor beta chains below all came from one sample that was sequenced in a study of blood T cells in healthy people across ages. For the second PCR, which ran for about 7 to 11 cycles, a sample-barcoded 5' primer and a J-beta primer mix were used. Using its own MiXCR run on the 5' RACE reads, TCRdb lists one record per CDR3 protein. The sample carries fewer than 750,000 distinct CDR3 sequences, 45% to 55% recorded once. Specimen: blood. The receptors here all came from a man older than 75 in good health.

The V gene is TRBV4-1, the J gene TRBJ1-2; D is undetermined. Germline CDR1 MGHRA, CDR2 YSYEKL. The CDR3 totals 17 residues. The ends were cut back, 0 bases at V and 5 bases at J, with 19 bases in the middle. Written as DNA, the CDR3 is TGCGCCAGCAGCCAAGATAAAAGAGGCACGACGCGTTATGGCTACACCTTC. It codes for CASSQDKRGTTRYGYTF.

The V call is TRBV5-4, the J call TRBJ2-5; D is tentatively TRBD1 or TRBD2 (7 bases each). Germline-derived CDR1 and CDR2 are SGHNT and YYREEE (reference sequence). This CDR3 is built from 16 residues. Trimming removed 4 bases from V and 4 bases from J, with 20 bases in between. DNA of the CDR3: TGTGCCAGCAGCCCTTCCAGGGGGAGGGCCCCAGAGACCCAGTACTTC. Protein product: CASSPSRGRAPETQYF.

The V call is TRBV12-3 or TRBV12-4, the J call TRBJ2-7; unclear D gene. CDR3 size: 14 residues. V dropped 1 base and J dropped 3 bases, with 10 bases sitting between them. The CDR3, as DNA: TGTGCCAGCAGTTTAGGCAGGTCCATCTACGAGCAGTACTTC. Translating it yields CASSLGRSIYEQYF.

V usage is TRBV7-9 and J usage is TRBJ2-7; D unresolved. Germline V gene lookup returns CDR1 SEHNR and CDR2 FQNEAQ (reference sequence). CDR3 length equals 13 residues. V dropped 0 bases and J dropped 3 bases, with 6 bases sitting between them. CDR3: CASSLAPDYEQYF. The CDR3 coding sequence is TGTGCCAGCAGCTTAGCCCCGGACTACGAGCAGTACTTC.

The chain joins TRBV7-2 to TRBJ1-1; D is unclear. Germline CDR1 reads SGHTA; CDR2 reads FQGNSA. The CDR3 spans 14 residues. V was pared by 7 bases and J by 0 bases, with 12 bases between. The CDR3 sequence: CASTIHGMNTEAFF. CDR3 nucleotide sequence: TGTGCCAGCACCATTCACGGGATGAACACTGAAGCTTTCTTT.

In its sample, this clonotype was seen a few times. The V gene is TRBV7-2, the J gene TRBJ2-5; 8 nucleotides agree with TRBD1. The DNA end favors TRBJ2-7, so the J call may be wrong. This CDR3 is built from 14 residues. The germline CDR1 and CDR2 sequences are SGHTA and FQGNSA. The CDR3 region is CASSPGQGKDEQYF. In nucleotides, the CDR3 is TGTGCCAGCAGCCCCGGACAGGGAAAAGACGAGCAGTACTTC.

The chain carries TRBV11-1 and TRBJ2-7, with D hard to call. The length of the CDR3 is 13 residues. From germline, CDR1 is SGHAT and CDR2 FQDESV (reference sequence). Trimming shortened V by 5 bases and J by 6 bases, and 14 bases separated the two germline ends. This CDR3 is CASSTPLRAEQYF. CDR3 nucleotide sequence: TGTGCCAGCAGCACCCCATTAAGAGCCGAGCAGTACTTC.

V usage is TRBV28 and J usage is TRBJ1-5; D ambiguous. Trimming left V 6 bases short and J 9 bases short, with 12 bases between. Germline assignment: CDR1 MDHEN and CDR2 SYDVKM. The CDR3 is 12 residues long. The CDR3 nucleotides are TGTGCCAGCAGCCCTACAACGGGGCCCCAGCATTTT. This encodes CASSPTTGPQHF.

The V and J genes are TRBV12-3 or TRBV12-4 and TRBJ2-7; 12 nucleotides line up with TRBD2. This CDR3 contains 15 residues. Losses at the gene ends were 6 bases for V and 0 bases for J; bases not matched to a gene: 3. The CDR3 spells CASRLAGGPSYEQYF. CDR3 coding DNA: TGTGCCAGCAGACTAGCGGGAGGACCCTCCTACGAGCAGTACTTC.

This clonotype came up a few times. The chain's CDR3 is CASSQDQARGELFF. The CDR3 DNA is TGCGCCAGCAGCCAAGATCAGGCCCGCGGGGAGCTGTTTTTT. The chain joins TRBV4-3 to TRBJ2-2; D gene uncertain. V shed 0 bases and J shed 7 bases, with 9 bases lying between them. Looked up from germline, CDR1 is LGHNA and CDR2 is YSLEER. The CDR3 sequence is 14 residues long.

The chain joins TRBV9 to TRBJ2-7; 9 bases map to TRBD2. The J segment lost 2 bases and the V segment lost 4 bases, leaving 10 bases of the junction unmatched. The CDR3 is 16 amino acids. From germline, CDR1 is SGDLS and CDR2 YYNGEE. The CDR3 nucleotides read TGTGCCAGCAGCCCTCCCGGGACTAGCAGAACCTACGAGCAGTACTTC. Protein: CASSPPGTSRTYEQYF.

This clonotype was counted many times. The chain joins TRBV20-1 to TRBJ1-2, with D possibly matching TRBD1 (5 bases). CDR3 length equals 12 residues. V lost 4 bases to trimming and J lost 4 bases, with 10 bases between them. Germline values: CDR1 DFQATT, CDR2 SNEGSKA (reference sequence). The CDR3 loop reads CSATPDSYGYTF. DNA of the CDR3: TGCAGTGCTACCCCCGACAGCTATGGCTACACCTTC.

The rearrangement joins TRBV7-2 to TRBJ2-5; the D gene is possibly TRBD2 (6 bases). The J call may be wrong; the DNA end is better matched by TRBJ2-7. The CDR3 extends over 11 amino acids. The V gene's germline CDR1 is SGHTA and CDR2 FQGNSA. The CDR3: CASSPAGEQYF. The CDR3 region has the DNA TGTGCCAGCAGCCCAGCGGGCGAGCAGTACTTC.

The chain carries TRBV27 and TRBJ2-4; TRBD2 matches at 7 bases. The CDR3 totals 14 residues. The V and J ends lost 4 bases and 6 bases, in that order; junction bases with no gene match: 6. Germline values: CDR1 MNHEY, CDR2 SMNVEV (reference sequence). The CDR3 loop reads CASSWGGSVNIQYF. Written as DNA, the CDR3 is TGTGCCAGCAGTTGGGGGGGGTCGGTAAACATTCAGTACTTC.

The rearrangement joins TRBV7-2 to TRBJ1-4, with 8 bases that match TRBD1. The CDR3 is 13 amino acids. Germline loops: CDR1 SGHTA, CDR2 FQGNSA. V dropped 4 bases and J dropped 8; count of bases not matched to a gene: 3. The CDR3 protein is CASSSGQGEKLFF. CDR3 DNA: TGTGCCAGCAGCTCCGGACAGGGAGAAAAACTGTTTTTT.

J is TRBJ2-3 and V is TRBV7-2; 9 bases are shared with TRBD2. J gave up 1 base and V 5 bases, and 4 bases lay outside the gene matches. Germline CDR1 reads SGHTA; CDR2 reads FQGNSA. This CDR3 comprises 15 residues. CDR3 DNA: TGTGCCAGCAGCCTTAGCGGGAGTGGCACAGATACGCAGTATTTT. Its protein is CASSLSGSGTDTQYF.